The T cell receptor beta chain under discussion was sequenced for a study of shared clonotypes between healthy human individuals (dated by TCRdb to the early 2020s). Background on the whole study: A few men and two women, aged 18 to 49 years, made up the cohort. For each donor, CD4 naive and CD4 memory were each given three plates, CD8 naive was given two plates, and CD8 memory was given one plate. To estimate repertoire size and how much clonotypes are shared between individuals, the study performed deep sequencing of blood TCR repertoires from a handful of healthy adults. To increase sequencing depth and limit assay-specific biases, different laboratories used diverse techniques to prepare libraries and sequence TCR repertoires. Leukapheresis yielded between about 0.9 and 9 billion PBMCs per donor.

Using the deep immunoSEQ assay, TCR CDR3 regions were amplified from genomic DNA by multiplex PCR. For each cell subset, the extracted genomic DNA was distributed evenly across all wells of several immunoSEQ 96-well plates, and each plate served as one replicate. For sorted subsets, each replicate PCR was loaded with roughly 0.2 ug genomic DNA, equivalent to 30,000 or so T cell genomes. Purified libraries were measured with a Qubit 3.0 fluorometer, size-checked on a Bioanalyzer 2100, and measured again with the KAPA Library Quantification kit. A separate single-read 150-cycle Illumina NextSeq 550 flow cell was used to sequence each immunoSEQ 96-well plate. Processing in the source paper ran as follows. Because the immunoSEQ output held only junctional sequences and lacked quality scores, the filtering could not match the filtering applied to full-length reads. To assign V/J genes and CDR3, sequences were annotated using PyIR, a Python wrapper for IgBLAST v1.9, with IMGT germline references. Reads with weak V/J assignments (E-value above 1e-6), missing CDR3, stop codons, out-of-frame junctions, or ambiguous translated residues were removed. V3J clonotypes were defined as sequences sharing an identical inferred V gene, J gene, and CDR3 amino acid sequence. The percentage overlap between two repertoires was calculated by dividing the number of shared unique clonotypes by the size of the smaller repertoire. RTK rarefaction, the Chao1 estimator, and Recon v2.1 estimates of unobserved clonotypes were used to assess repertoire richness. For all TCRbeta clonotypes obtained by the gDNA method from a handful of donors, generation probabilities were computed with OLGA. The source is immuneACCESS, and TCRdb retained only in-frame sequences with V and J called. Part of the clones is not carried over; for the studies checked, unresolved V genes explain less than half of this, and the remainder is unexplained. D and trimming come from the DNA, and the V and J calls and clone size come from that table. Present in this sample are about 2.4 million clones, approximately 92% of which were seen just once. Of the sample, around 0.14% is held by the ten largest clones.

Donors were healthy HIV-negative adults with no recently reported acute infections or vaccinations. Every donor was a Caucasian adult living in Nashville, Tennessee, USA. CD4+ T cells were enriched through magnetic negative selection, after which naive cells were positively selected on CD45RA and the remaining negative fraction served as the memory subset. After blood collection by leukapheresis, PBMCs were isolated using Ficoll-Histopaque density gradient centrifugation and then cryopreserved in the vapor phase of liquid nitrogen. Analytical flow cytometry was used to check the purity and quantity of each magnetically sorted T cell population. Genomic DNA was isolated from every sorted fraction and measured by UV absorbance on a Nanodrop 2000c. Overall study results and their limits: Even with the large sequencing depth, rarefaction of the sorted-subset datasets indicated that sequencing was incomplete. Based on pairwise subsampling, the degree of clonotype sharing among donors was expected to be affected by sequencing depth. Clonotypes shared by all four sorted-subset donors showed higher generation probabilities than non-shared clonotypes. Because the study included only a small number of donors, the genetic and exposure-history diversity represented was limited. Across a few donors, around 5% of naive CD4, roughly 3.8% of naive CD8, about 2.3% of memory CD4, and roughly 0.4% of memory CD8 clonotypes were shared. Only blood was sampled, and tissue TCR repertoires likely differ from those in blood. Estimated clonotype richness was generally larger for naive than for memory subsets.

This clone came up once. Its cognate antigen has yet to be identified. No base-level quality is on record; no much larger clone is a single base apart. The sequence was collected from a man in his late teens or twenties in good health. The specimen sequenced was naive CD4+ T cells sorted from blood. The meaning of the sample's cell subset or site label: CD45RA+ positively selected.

The DNA sequence is TGTGCCAGCTCGGGACAGCAGGAAGGTGAGCAGTACTTC. Its translation is CASSGQQEGEQYF. Recombination connected TRBV18 to TRBJ2-7; 7 middle bases align to TRBD1. Clipping removes 6 bases from V and 7 bases from J, with 9 as the unmatched junction base count. Measured from the cysteine to the phenylalanine, the CDR3 is 13 residues long. Of the read, only the CDR3 DNA is kept; its 39 bases are in frame from base 1. CDR1 KGHSH and CDR2 LQKENI are derived from the germline V gene.